Each of the 30 T cell receptor beta chains below was sequenced from the same sample in a study of T cell responses to AZD1222 COVID-19 vaccine. Clones were sequenced by immunoSEQ multiplex PCR, and TCRdb holds only the in-frame ones, with some missing. This table holds around 50,000 clones, 70% to 90% found once. Material: peripheral blood, obtained on day 0 of AZD1222 vaccination. The source is an adult in good health.

This clone appeared once. The junction departs from germline at one end; a sequencing error may be responsible. The rearrangement links TRBV7-2 to TRBJ1-1; TRBD1 might be the D (5 bases). CDR1 and CDR2 (germline): SGHTA, FQGNSA. CDR3 length: 13 amino acids. In nucleotides, the CDR3 is TGTGCCAGCACCCCCAGGACGGACACTGAAGCTTCCTTT. This gives the protein CASTPRTDTEASF.

This chain joins TRBV5-1 and TRBJ2-5; the match to TRBD2 covers 11 bases. CDR1 and CDR2 (germline): SGHRS, YFSETQ. This CDR3 has 18 residues. V was pared by 5 bases and J by 5 bases, with 17 bases of the junction left unmatched. The CDR3 nucleotides are TGCGCCAGCAGTCCTACCGTTGGGCTAGCGGGAGGTGGGGAGACCCAGTACTTC. This translates into CASSPTVGLAGGGETQYF.

The V gene is TRBV10-3, the J gene TRBJ1-1; tentatively, D is TRBD1 (6 bases). Trimming cost V 2 bases and J 4 bases, with 14 bases left between them. This CDR3 is 15 amino acids long. Germline loops: CDR1 ENHRY, CDR2 SYGVKD. The CDR3 region has the DNA TGTGCCATCAGTGAGGTACAGGGCATGGGCACTGAAGCTTTCTTT. Its translation is CAISEVQGMGTEAFF.

V is TRBV4-2 and J is TRBJ1-2, with D maybe TRBD1 (6 bases). Trimming took off 3 bases at V and 4 bases at J, with 18 bases between the two ends. The CDR3 runs 16 residues. Per the germline V gene, CDR1 is LGHNA and CDR2 is YNFKEQ. DNA of the CDR3: TGTGCCAGCAGCCAGGGGGCCGCGCCATCAATCTATGGCTACACCTTC. Translation: CASSQGAAPSIYGYTF.

This clone was counted only a few times. The conserved phenylalanine or tryptophan is not found at the CDR3 terminus, so this likely reflects a read error. It is unclear where the CDR3 begins or ends on the DNA, so no DNA is shown, and the CDR3 is as TCRdb lists it. The J gene is TRBJ2-7, the V gene TRBV7-3; the table's D call, TRBD2, was not checked against the DNA. CDR1 is SGHTA and CDR2 is FQGTGA in the germline V gene. The CDR3 is 9 residues long, counting both termini. CDR3 sequence reads: CASIGGYSP.

The chain is built from TRBV28 and TRBJ1-2; perhaps TRBD1 as D (6 bases). Germline V gene lookup returns CDR1 MDHEN and CDR2 SYDVKM. Trimming shortened V by 4 bases and J by 5 bases, and 14 bases separated the two germline ends. This CDR3 has 14 amino acids. The CDR3 coding sequence is TGTGCCAGCAGTTCGGGGGCAGGGCGTTATGGCTACACCTTC. Translated, it gives CASSSGAGRYGYTF.

The chain couples TRBV4-2 to TRBJ1-2; D not resolved. This CDR3 is 15 amino acids long. Trimming pared 0 bases from V and 0 bases from J, leaving 8 bases between. Per germline, CDR1 LGHNA and CDR2 YNFKEQ. The CDR3 nucleotides read TGTGCCAGCAGCCAAGATGACGGAGCTAACTATGGCTACACCTTC. The encoded protein is CASSQDDGANYGYTF.

The rearrangement links TRBV5-1 to TRBJ2-3; D uncertain. The CDR3 is 15 amino acids. V lost 4 bases and J lost 0, with 12 bases in between. Germline V gene sequence: CDR1 SGHRS, CDR2 YFSETQ. The CDR3 spells CASSPTATSTDTQYF. In DNA, the CDR3 is TGCGCCAGCAGCCCCACGGCCACTAGCACAGATACGCAGTATTTT. Drawing the rest from reference TRBV5-1 and TRBJ2-3, the complete variable domain is KAGVTQTPRYLIKTRGQQVTLSCSPISGHRSVSWYQQTPGQGLQFLFEYFSETQRNKGNFPGRFSGRQFSNSRSEMNVSTLELGDSALYLCASSPTATSTDTQYFGPGTRLTVL.

The genes are TRBV19 and TRBJ2-2; TRBD2 aligns across 8 bases. CDR1 and CDR2 from the germline V gene are LNHDA and SQIVND (reference sequence). The CDR3 runs to 16 residues. The V and J ends lost 3 bases and 2 bases, in that order; junction bases with no gene match: 5. The CDR3, as DNA: TGTGCCAGTAGTATCTGGAGCGGGAGTAACACCGGGGAGCTGTTTTTT. Translation gives CASSIWSGSNTGELFF.

The CDR3 bases are TGTGCCAGTAGTCTGGGAGTCGAGCAGTTCTTC. It codes for CASSLGVEQFF. The chain carries TRBV19 and TRBJ2-1; a possible D gene is TRBD2 (5 bases). V was clipped by 5 bases and J by 10 bases, with 9 bases between them. Germline CDR1 LNHDA, CDR2 SQIVND (reference sequence). The CDR3 spans 11 residues. Variable domain in full (rest from reference TRBV19 and TRBJ2-1): DGGITQSPKYLFRKEGQNVTLSCEQNLNHDAMYWYRQDPGQGLRLIYYSQIVNDFQKGDIAEGYSVSREKKESFPLTVTSAQKNPTAFYLCASSLGVEQFFGPGTRLTVL.

The chain combines TRBV27 with TRBJ2-7; 15 bases fit TRBD2. Trimming removed 4 bases from V and 2 bases from J; junction bases left unmatched: 6. The CDR3 runs 17 residues. The V gene's germline CDR1 is MNHEY and CDR2 SMNVEV (reference sequence). The CDR3 sequence is CASSSGTSGRTPYEQYF. The CDR3 DNA sequence: TGTGCCAGCAGTTCCGGGACTAGCGGGAGGACGCCCTACGAGCAGTACTTC.

The chain joins TRBV9 to TRBJ1-3; D ambiguous. With 0 bases removed from V and 2 bases from J, the gap between germline ends came to 6 bases. The germline CDR1 and CDR2 sequences are SGDLS and YYNGEE. The CDR3 length is 14 residues. The CDR3 sequence: CASSVAGAGNTIYF. In DNA form, the CDR3 reads TGTGCCAGCAGCGTAGCCGGGGCTGGAAACACCATATATTTT.

The chain carries TRBV13 and TRBJ1-2, with D possibly being TRBD1 (5 bases). This CDR3 spans 13 amino acids. Trimming stripped 6 bases from V and 6 bases from J, with 14 bases between. Looked up from germline, CDR1 is PRHDT and CDR2 is FYEKMQ (reference sequence). In DNA, the CDR3 is TGTGCCAGCAGTCACCCGGGGGGACATGGCTACACCTTC. It yields the protein CASSHPGGHGYTF.

This chain joins TRBV19 and TRBJ1-2; D unresolved. CDR3 length equals 13 residues. V was trimmed by 5 bases and J by 6 bases, leaving 13 bases between them. Germline V lookup: CDR1 LNHDA, CDR2 SQIVND (reference sequence). The chain's CDR3 is CASSPGRWHGYTF. CDR3 coding DNA: TGTGCCAGTAGTCCTGGGAGATGGCATGGCTACACCTTC.

The chain is built from TRBV21-1 and TRBJ2-1; TRBD2 is the table's D call and was not checked against the DNA. TRBV21-1 is designated a pseudogene. There are 18 residues in the CDR3. The CDR3 DNA reads as TGTGCCAGCAGCAAAATGGGGCGGGAGGGGAGCTCCTACAATGAGCAGTTCTTC. The encoded protein is CASSKMGREGSSYNEQFF.

This rearrangement joins TRBV3-1 (or the pseudogene TRBV3-2) to TRBJ2-7; D is ambiguous. CDR1 and CDR2 (germline): LGHDT, YNNKEL (reference sequence). V lost 2 bases and J 3 bases, leaving 11 bases between the germline ends. There are 14 residues in the CDR3. In DNA, the CDR3 is TGTGCCAGCAGCCAATACGGCGGCGGCTACGAGCAGTACTTC. Protein sequence: CASSQYGGGYEQYF.

The CDR3 spells CASSYNGGQETQYF. DNA of the CDR3: TGTGCCAGCAGCTATAATGGGGGACAAGAGACCCAGTACTTC. The chain links TRBV7-2 to TRBJ2-5; the D call may be TRBD1 or TRBD2 (5 bases each). CDR3 size: 14 residues. V dropped 4 bases and J dropped 2 bases, with 11 bases sitting between them. Germline assignment: CDR1 SGHTA and CDR2 FQGNSA.

This clone was counted once. A junction boundary mismatches the germline segment, possibly from a read error. This chain connects TRBV5-1 to TRBJ1-2; TRBD1 might be the D (5 bases). The germline gives CDR1 SGHRS, CDR2 YFSETQ. The CDR3 sequence is 14 residues long. The CDR3 sequence: CGSSYRGDNYGYTF. The CDR3 DNA follows: TGCGGCAGCAGCTACAGAGGGGATAACTATGGCTACACCTTC.

The chain employs TRBV19 and TRBJ1-2; maybe TRBD1 (6 bases). The germline V gene encodes CDR1 LNHDA and CDR2 SQIVND (reference sequence). The CDR3 has 11 amino acids. V was cut by 5 bases and J by 10 bases, with 11 bases left in between. DNA for the CDR3: TGTGCCAGTAGTGTCGGGACATTCTACACCTTC. Protein: CASSVGTFYTF. Using reference TRBV19 and TRBJ1-2 for the parts outside the CDR3, the full variable domain is DGGITQSPKYLFRKEGQNVTLSCEQNLNHDAMYWYRQDPGQGLRLIYYSQIVNDFQKGDIAEGYSVSREKKESFPLTVTSAQKNPTAFYLCASSVGTFYTFGSGTRLTVV.

The chain uses TRBV2 and TRBJ1-3, with a tentative D call TRBD1 (6 bases). The CDR3 has 18 residues. Trimming cost V 6 bases and J 0 bases, with 21 bases left between them. Germline lookup yields CDR1 SNHLY and CDR2 FYNNEI. DNA of the CDR3: TGTGCCAGCAGCCGACAGGTTCGACCCGGCGTCTCTGGAAACACCATATATTTT. Protein: CASSRQVRPGVSGNTIYF. The full variable domain, completed using reference TRBV2 and TRBJ1-3, is EPEVTQTPSHQVTQMGQEVILRCVPISNHLYFYWYRQILGQKVEFLVSFYNNEISEKSEIFDDQFSVERPDGSNFTLKIRSTKLEDSAMYFCASSRQVRPGVSGNTIYFGEGSWLTVV.

CDR3: CATSDPTSGGYNEQFF. The CDR3 bases are TGTGCCACCAGTGATCCCACTAGCGGAGGGTATAATGAGCAGTTCTTC. The rearrangement joins TRBV24-1 to TRBJ2-1; 8 bases agree with TRBD2. V shed 3 bases and J 7 bases; nucleotides not matched to a gene: 10. The CDR3 totals 16 residues. CDR1 KGHDR and CDR2 SFDVKD come from the germline V gene.

This clone was picked up one time. V and J are TRBV7-2 and TRBJ2-7; D is unresolved. CDR1 and CDR2 (germline): SGHTA, FQGNSA. V lost 5 bases and J 5 bases, leaving 10 bases between the germline ends. The CDR3 has 12 residues. CDR3 bases: TGTGCCAGCAGCCCAGCTGGGGACGAGCAGTACTTC. It codes for CASSPAGDEQYF.

The V gene is TRBV6-4, the J gene TRBJ2-3; 8 bases are a match to TRBD2. The V gene end was trimmed by 6 bases and the J gene end by 0 bases; junction bases not matched to a gene: 5. CDR1 and CDR2 (germline): MRHNA, SNTAGT. This CDR3 is 15 amino acids long. CDR3 loop: CASSGSSGSTDTQYF. CDR3 sequence (DNA): TGTGCCAGCAGCGGCTCTAGCGGGAGCACAGATACGCAGTATTTT.

The V gene is TRBV3-1 (or the pseudogene TRBV3-2), the J gene TRBJ2-7, with a tentative D call TRBD1 (5 bases). The germline CDR1 and CDR2 sequences are LGHDT and YNNKEL (reference sequence). The CDR3 runs to 16 residues. Trimming pared 2 bases from V and 0 bases from J, leaving 14 bases between. The CDR3: CASSQQVTETSYEQYF. The DNA for the CDR3 is TGTGCCAGCAGCCAACAAGTGACAGAGACCTCCTACGAGCAGTACTTC.

The chain combines TRBV12-5 with TRBJ1-2, with D unresolved. Trimming stripped 6 bases from V and 1 base from J, with 15 bases between. CDR1 is LGHNT, CDR2 FRNRAP, per germline. CDR3 length: 15 amino acids. The CDR3 loop reads CASGPGRGLNYGYTF. In DNA, the CDR3 is TGTGCTAGTGGACCTGGACGAGGACTTAACTATGGCTACACCTTC.

The V and J genes are TRBV19 and TRBJ2-7; 7 bases agree with TRBD2. The V segment lost 4 bases and the J segment 4 bases; nucleotides outside the gene matches: 4. The CDR3 extends over 13 amino acids. The germline V gene encodes CDR1 LNHDA and CDR2 SQIVND (reference sequence). The chain's CDR3 is CASSREGLYEQYF. CDR3 DNA sequence: TGTGCCAGTAGTAGGGAGGGCCTTTACGAGCAGTACTTC.

The chain couples TRBV30 to TRBJ2-5; TRBD2 agrees at 12 bases. This CDR3 is 15 amino acids long. With 3 bases clipped from V and 4 bases from J, the junction kept 6 bases outside the gene matches. Germline CDR1 and CDR2: GTSNPN and SVGIG (reference sequence). The CDR3 DNA reads TGTGCCTGGAGCGCTGCTAGCGGGAGGGGAGAGACCCAGTACTTC. Encoded protein: CAWSAASGRGETQYF.

The V gene is TRBV6-6, the J gene TRBJ1-5; no clear D. The V end was cut by 7 bases, the J end by 4 bases, with 20 bases between. Germline lookup yields CDR1 MNHNY and CDR2 SVGAGI (reference sequence). The CDR3 contains 16 residues. CDR3 sequence (DNA): TGTGCCAGCACTTTCCCTATGGAAGGTATTAATCAGCCCCAGCATTTT. Translation gives CASTFPMEGINQPQHF.

The V call is TRBV30, the J call TRBJ2-1; TRBD1 agrees at 7 bases. Germline values: CDR1 GTSNPN, CDR2 SVGIG (reference sequence). The CDR3 consists of 15 residues. J was trimmed by 5 bases and V by 5 bases; bases with no gene match: 12. CDR3 DNA: TGTGCCTGGGTGTCGCCGGGACAGAGAAACAATGAGCAGTTCTTC. Translated: CAWVSPGQRNNEQFF.

The rearrangement joins TRBV30 to TRBJ1-4; TRBD1 might be the D (6 bases). The CDR3 sequence is 16 residues long. Per the germline V gene, CDR1 is GTSNPN and CDR2 is SVGIG (reference sequence). The V gene lost 0 bases and the J gene lost 0 bases, with 11 bases spanning the gap. The CDR3 DNA reads as TGTGCCTGGAGTGTAAGGTACAGGGCAACTAATGAAAAACTGTTTTTT. Encoded protein: CAWSVRYRATNEKLFF.